A selection of T cell receptor beta chains follows, all from one sample in a study of PD-L1 blockade in urothelial cancer. Assay used: immunoSEQ multiplex PCR; TCRdb lists only in-frame clones, some missing. Counted here are under 120,000 clones, roughly 84% occurring once; the ten biggest clones make up 2% to 3%. The source was PBMCs, collected around atezolizumab (anti-PD-L1) treatment. These TCRs come from a middle-aged man with urothelial cancer. CDR3s include the opening cysteine and the closing phenylalanine or tryptophan. The D gene is left open where the match is weak. The size entry is marked missing in some rows and otherwise reads once, few, many or a size class.

V gene	clone size	D gene	J gene	CDR3 protein	CDR3 DNA
TRBV19	once	TRBD2	TRBJ2-7	CASSSFGLAGGPSYEQYF	TGTGCCAGTAGTTCTTTCGGACTAGCGGGAGGGCCATCCTACGAGCAGTACTTC
TRBV18	NA	TRBD1	TRBJ1-2	CASSQEATGGGGYTF	TGTGCCAGCTCACAGGAGGCGACAGGGGGTGGCGGCTACACCTTC
TRBV4-1	NA	TRBD2	TRBJ2-2	CASSQRRTSGGGRELFF	TGCGCCAGCAGCCAGCGTCGGACTAGCGGGGGGGGCAGGGAGCTGTTTTTT
TRBV28	NA	NA	TRBJ1-2	CASSWGGGYGYTF	TGTGCCAGCAGTTGGGGAGGAGGGTATGGCTACACCTTC
TRBV7-2	NA	NA	TRBJ1-1	CASSFFALNTEAFF	TGTGCCAGCAGCTTTTTCGCGTTGAACACTGAAGCTTTCTTT
TRBV30	NA	TRBD1	TRBJ1-2	CAWSVVTGKGAYYGYTF	TGTGCCTGGAGTGTAGTTACGGGGAAGGGGGCCTACTATGGCTACACCTTC
TRBV13	NA	NA	TRBJ1-1	CASSFRGKTEAFF	TGTGCCAGCAGCTTTAGGGGTAAAACTGAAGCTTTCTTT
TRBV6-7	NA	NA	TRBJ2-3	CASSYLMTGGTDTQYF	TGTGCCAGCAGTTACCTAATGACCGGGGGCACAGATACGCAGTATTTT
TRBV11-2	NA	NA	TRBJ2-5	CASSPTRGRETQYF	TGTGCCAGCAGCCCGACCAGGGGCCGGGAGACCCAGTACTTC
TRBV4-1	NA	NA	TRBJ2-7	CASSQRHSRVLWHGSYEQYF	TGCGCCAGCAGCCAACGACATAGCAGGGTCCTGTGGCATGGGTCCTACGAGCAGTACTTC
TRBV25-1	NA	NA	TRBJ2-1	CASSEYFRDTEQFF	TGTGCCAGCAGTGAATACTTCCGGGACACTGAGCAGTTCTTC
TRBV6-5	NA	TRBD1	TRBJ2-7	CASSHRQGDGEQYF	TGTGCCAGCAGCCATCGACAGGGAGACGGCGAGCAGTACTTC
TRBV5-4	NA	NA	TRBJ2-7	CASSFGSYEQYF	TGTGCCAGCAGCTTCGGCTCCTACGAGCAGTACTTC
TRBV10-3	NA	TRBD1	TRBJ1-2	CAISEGTGIGYTF	TGTGCCATCAGTGAGGGGACAGGGATTGGCTACACCTTC
TRBV10-1	many	TRBD1	TRBJ2-7	CASNQDRASRYEQYF	TGCGCCAGCAACCAAGACAGGGCTAGCCGATACGAGCAGTACTTC
TRBV7-2	NA	NA	TRBJ2-7	CASSLELRPYEQYF	TGTGCCAGCAGCTTAGAATTGCGCCCCTACGAGCAGTACTTC
TRBV5-1	few	TRBD2	TRBJ2-7	CASSTVAGKVDEQYF	TGCGCCAGCAGCACCGTAGCGGGAAAAGTCGACGAGCAGTACTTC
TRBV29-1	NA	NA	TRBJ2-7	CSVNSNRESYEQYF	TGCAGCGTTAATAGTAACAGGGAATCCTACGAGCAGTACTTC
TRBV15	NA	NA	TRBJ2-7	CATSQGVLQREIYF	TGTGCCACCAGCCAGGGGGTCCTGCAGCGGGAGATTTACTTC
TRBV18	NA	NA	TRBJ1-1	CASSAGLNTEAFF	TGTGCCAGCTCGGCGGGGTTGAACACTGAAGCTTTCTTT
TRBV6-4	NA	TRBD2	TRBJ2-2	CASSDSASGRGELFF	TGTGCCAGCAGTGACTCGGCGAGCGGGAGAGGGGAGCTGTTTTTT
TRBV12-2	NA	NA	TRBJ1-4	CASRLAFAARGIQNEKLFF	TGTGCAAGTCGCTTAGCCTTTGCCGCCAGGGGTATTCAAAATGAAAAACTGTTTTTT
TRBV4-1	NA	TRBD1	TRBJ2-7	CASSQAGQRTYEQYF	TGCGCCAGCAGCCAAGCGGGACAGCGAACCTACGAGCAGTACTTC
TRBV9	NA	TRBD2	TRBJ2-2	CASSVDSGVYTGELFF	TGTGCCAGCAGCGTAGACAGCGGGGTTTACACCGGGGAGCTGTTTTTT
TRBV11-3	NA	NA	TRBJ2-1	CASSKVRGRAYNEQFF	TGTGCCAGCAGTAAGGTTAGGGGGAGGGCCTACAATGAGCAGTTCTTC
TRBV7-9	NA	NA	TRBJ2-5	CASSSQGKETQYF	TGTGCCAGCAGCTCGCAGGGGAAGGAGACCCAGTACTTC
TRBV29-1	once	NA	TRBJ2-1	CSGSQGREWNEQFF	TGCAGCGGCTCTCAGGGGCGGGAGTGGAATGAGCAGTTCTTC
TRBV28	NA	TRBD1	TRBJ1-2	CASSLSRGSYGYTF	TGTGCCAGCAGTTTATCCAGGGGGTCCTATGGCTACACCTTC
TRBV14	NA	NA	TRBJ2-4	CASSQVPDRSIQYF	TGTGCCAGCAGCCAAGTCCCCGACAGGTCCATTCAGTACTTC
TRBV7-9	few	TRBD1	TRBJ2-7	CASSFGTGTGEQYF	TGTGCCAGCAGCTTCGGGACAGGGACGGGAGAGCAGTACTTC
TRBV7-9	NA	TRBD2	TRBJ2-7	CASSLGTSWYEQYF	TGTGCCAGCAGCCTAGGGACTAGCTGGTACGAGCAGTACTTC
TRBV27	NA	TRBD1	TRBJ1-5	CASGWDRGAHQPQHF	TGTGCCAGCGGTTGGGACAGGGGCGCCCATCAGCCCCAGCATTTT
TRBV29-1	NA	TRBD2	TRBJ2-1	CSVAGTSGRAGNEQFF	TGCAGCGTAGCTGGGACTAGCGGGAGGGCCGGTAATGAGCAGTTCTTC
TRBV19	few	NA	TRBJ1-5	CASSVQGPKQPQHF	TGTGCCAGTAGTGTACAGGGTCCTAAGCAGCCCCAGCATTTT
TRBV9	NA	TRBD2	TRBJ2-1	CASSVGGGPYNEQFF	TGTGCCAGCAGCGTAGGGGGAGGGCCATACAATGAGCAGTTCTTC
TRBV28	few	TRBD1	TRBJ1-1	CASSWGEGTGGWLEAFF	TGTGCCAGCAGTTGGGGGGAAGGGACAGGGGGCTGGCTTGAAGCTTTCTTT
TRBV11-2	NA	NA	TRBJ2-5	CASSLDPGWSETQYF	TGTGCCAGCAGCTTAGATCCGGGGTGGTCGGAGACCCAGTACTTC
TRBV7-2	NA	TRBD2	TRBJ2-2	CASIGRPVSSGVSAGELFF	TGTGCCAGCATCGGTCGTCCCGTGTCTAGCGGAGTGAGCGCCGGGGAGCTGTTTTTT
TRBV28	NA	TRBD2	TRBJ2-1	CASRKHPFKTSGTYNEQFF	TGTGCCAGCAGAAAGCACCCCTTCAAGACTAGCGGGACCTACAATGAGCAGTTCTTC
TRBV5-1	NA	TRBD2	TRBJ2-5	CASSPGLAGTGSQYF	TGCGCCAGCAGCCCAGGACTAGCGGGAACGGGGTCCCAGTACTTC
TRBV18	NA	NA	TRBJ2-3	CASSPRRGRSTDTQYF	TGTGCCAGCTCACCACGCAGGGGGAGGTCAACAGATACGCAGTATTTT
TRBV11-3	NA	NA	TRBJ2-3	CASSPRLRGTDTQYF	TGTGCCAGCAGCCCCCGTTTGAGGGGCACAGATACGCAGTATTTT
TRBV28	NA	NA	TRBJ1-5	CASSLGQGVQPQHF	TGTGCCAGCAGTTTAGGACAAGGGGTTCAGCCCCAGCATTTT
TRBV27	NA	TRBD2	TRBJ2-2	CASRFLTSGTGELFF	TGTGCCAGCAGGTTCTTGACTAGCGGAACCGGGGAGCTGTTTTTT
TRBV27	NA	NA	TRBJ1-2	CASSPRTAGASYTF	TGTGCCAGCAGTCCCCGGACAGCAGGAGCGAGCTACACCTTC
TRBV14	NA	NA	TRBJ2-3	CASSKGGSGHTDTQYF	TGTGCCAGCAGCAAGGGGGGGAGCGGTCACACAGATACGCAGTATTTT
TRBV30	NA	TRBD1	TRBJ2-1	CAWSDGTGAPSSYNEQFF	TGTGCCTGGAGTGACGGGACAGGGGCCCCCTCCTCCTACAATGAGCAGTTCTTC
TRBV30	once	TRBD2	TRBJ2-1	CAWSASGSSYNEQFF	TGTGCCTGGAGTGCTAGCGGAAGCTCCTACAATGAGCAGTTCTTC
TRBV28	NA	NA	TRBJ2-7	CASSGGIGGQYF	TGTGCCAGCAGCGGGGGAATTGGTGGGCAGTACTTC
TRBV10-3	NA	TRBD1	TRBJ2-1	CAISAFKRQGQFRDEQFF	TGTGCCATCAGTGCATTCAAAAGACAGGGCCAGTTTCGAGATGAGCAGTTCTTC
TRBV19	few	TRBD2	TRBJ2-5	CATKGTSQETQYF	TGTGCCACCAAAGGGACTAGCCAAGAGACCCAGTACTTC
TRBV7-8	NA	TRBD2	TRBJ2-5	CASFGTILTETQYF	TGTGCCAGCTTCGGGACTATCCTTACCGAGACCCAGTACTTC
TRBV15	NA	NA	TRBJ1-2	CATSRDLTSYGYTF	TGTGCCACCAGCAGAGATTTGACAAGCTATGGCTACACCTTC
TRBV11-2	NA	TRBD1	TRBJ1-1	CASSLRVKSDRANTEAFF	TGTGCCAGCAGCTTAAGAGTAAAATCGGACAGGGCGAACACTGAAGCTTTCTTT
TRBV5-1	NA	NA	TRBJ1-1	CASSLVERSTGEAFF	TGCGCCAGCAGCTTGGTCGAACGATCGACAGGCGAAGCTTTCTTT
TRBV10-3	NA	NA	TRBJ1-2	CAISVGSGNYDYTF	TGTGCCATCAGTGTTGGTTCCGGGAACTATGACTACACCTTC
TRBV7-3	NA	NA	TRBJ2-3	CASSRSGASTDTQYF	TGTGCCAGCAGCCGTAGCGGTGCTAGCACAGATACGCAGTATTTT
TRBV11-2	NA	NA	TRBJ2-2	CASSPQILDTGELFF	TGTGCCAGCAGCCCCCAGATTCTTGACACCGGGGAGCTGTTTTTT
TRBV5-1	NA	TRBD2	TRBJ2-5	CASSLGTSGKETQYF	TGCGCCAGCAGCTTGGGGACTAGCGGGAAAGAGACCCAGTACTTC